These 4 T cell receptor beta chains share one sample of origin, sequenced in a study of T cells after yellow fever vaccination. Each CDR3 protein is one row after TCRdb ran MiXCR on the 5' RACE reads. The sample records about 320,000 distinct CDR3 sequences, around 4.5% being singletons. The sample was PBMCs, taken 15 days after the yellow fever booster vaccination. The receptors derive from a man in his late teens or twenties who received the YFV17D yellow fever vaccine.

This chain connects TRBV9 to TRBJ2-3, with TRBD2 matching over 8 bases. CDR1 SGDLS and CDR2 YYNGEE come from the germline V gene. This CDR3 spans 16 amino acids. Trimming removed 1 base from V and 1 base from J; junction bases left unmatched: 5. CDR3 bases: TGTGCCAGCAGCGTAACCTTGACTAGCGGCACAGATACGCAGTATTTT. This codes for CASSVTLTSGTDTQYF.

V is TRBV5-1 and J is TRBJ2-5, with D tentatively TRBD2 (6 bases). The CDR3 consists of 15 residues. V lost 0 bases and J 2 bases, leaving 11 bases between the germline ends. Germline CDR1 reads SGHRS; CDR2 reads YFSETQ. CDR3 sequence: CASSLALAGQETQYF. Written as DNA, the CDR3 is TGCGCCAGCAGCTTGGCTCTTGCGGGACAAGAGACCCAGTACTTC.

At least ten counts were recorded for this clonotype. The rearrangement links TRBV11-1 to TRBJ2-4; possibly TRBD1 or TRBD2 for D (5 bases each). V shed 3 bases and J shed 1 base, with 13 bases lying between them. The CDR3 runs 16 residues. Germline CDR1 SGHAT, CDR2 FQDESV (reference sequence). CDR3 bases: TGTGCCAGCAGCTTGGGGCTAGCCGGGGCCAAAAACATTCAGTACTTC. Translated, it gives CASSLGLAGAKNIQYF.

This clonotype has more than one count but fewer than ten. This rearrangement joins TRBV5-5 to TRBJ1-2, with TRBD1 matching over 9 bases. The CDR3 has 14 amino acids. The ends lost 3 bases at V and 8 bases at J; junction bases unmatched: 8. Germline CDR1 and CDR2: SGHKS and YYEKEE (reference sequence). CDR3 amino acids: CASSSYRGHRGYTF. The CDR3 DNA follows: TGTGCCAGCAGCTCATACAGGGGGCATCGGGGCTACACCTTC. Filled out from reference TRBV5-5 and TRBJ1-2, the complete variable domain reads DAGVTQSPTHLIKTRGQQVTLRCSPISGHKSVSWYQQVLGQGPQFIFQYYEKEERGRGNFPDRFSARQFPNYSSELNVNALLLGDSALYLCASSSYRGHRGYTFGSGTRLTVV.